The next 5 T cell receptor beta chains were all read from a single sample in a study of OX40 agonist ivuxolimab in advanced cancers. Only in-frame clones appear in the TCRdb table, and some are missing; sequencing was by immunoSEQ multiplex PCR. The table has around 140,000 clones, approximately 90% seen once. Sequencing was performed on CD4+ or CD8+ T cells sorted from blood, taken in a trial of the OX40 agonist ivuxolimab. These receptor sequences come from an adult with an advanced solid tumor such as melanoma, head and neck, liver or kidney cancer.

This clone appeared a single time. The chain links TRBV5-5 to TRBJ1-5; no clear D gene. The V end lost 0 bases, the J end lost 3 bases, and 7 bases lay between the germline ends. This CDR3 contains 14 residues. Germline V lookup: CDR1 SGHKS, CDR2 YYEKEE (reference sequence). The CDR3 reads CASSLARSNQPQHF. The CDR3, as DNA: TGTGCCAGCAGCTTGGCCAGGTCCAATCAGCCCCAGCATTTT. Full variable domain (outside the CDR3, taken from reference TRBV5-5 and TRBJ1-5): DAGVTQSPTHLIKTRGQQVTLRCSPISGHKSVSWYQQVLGQGPQFIFQYYEKEERGRGNFPDRFSARQFPNYSSELNVNALLLGDSALYLCASSLARSNQPQHFGDGTRLSIL.

The CDR3 loop is CASSEIPGTAFAYGYTF. The CDR3 DNA follows: TGTGCCAGCAGTGAAATCCCCGGGACAGCCTTCGCCTATGGCTACACCTTC. The chain combines TRBV6-1 with TRBJ1-2, with TRBD1 identical over 7 bases. J lost 4 bases, V lost 2 bases, and 13 bases had no gene match. The CDR3 spans 17 residues. Per the germline V gene, CDR1 is MNHNS and CDR2 is SASEGT.

The chain joins TRBV5-1 to TRBJ2-3, with TRBD1 identical over 9 bases. Unmatched junction bases numbered 7, after V lost 2 bases and J lost 9 bases. The CDR3 contains 14 residues. CDR1 and CDR2 from the germline V gene are SGHRS and YFSETQ. CDR3 DNA sequence: TGCGCCAGCAGCTTCGATAGGACAGGGGTAACGCAGTATTTT. Translating it yields CASSFDRTGVTQYF. The variable domain in full, completed from reference TRBV5-1 and TRBJ2-3, reads KAGVTQTPRYLIKTRGQQVTLSCSPISGHRSVSWYQQTPGQGLQFLFEYFSETQRNKGNFPGRFSGRQFSNSRSEMNVSTLELGDSALYLCASSFDRTGVTQYFGPGTRLTVL.

Concerning this clone itself: Other DNA sequences from this sample encode an identical CDR3 as well. The gene calls are TRBV27 and TRBJ1-2, with D unresolved. The CDR3 consists of 13 residues. Trimming removed 3 bases at V and 0 bases at J, with 5 bases between. Germline V gene data show CDR1 as MNHEY and CDR2 as SMNVEV (reference sequence). The CDR3 nucleotides read TGTGCCAGCAGTTTTAGGGCTAACTATGGCTACACCTTC. It codes for CASSFRANYGYTF.

J is TRBJ2-3 and V is TRBV9; TRBD2 agrees at 9 bases. The CDR3 totals 18 residues. The germline gives CDR1 SGDLS, CDR2 YYNGEE. Losses at the gene ends were 0 bases for V and 5 bases for J; bases not matched to a gene: 13. This CDR3 reads CASSVGSSGIRQLDTQYF. Here the CDR3 DNA reads TGTGCCAGCAGCGTAGGGTCTAGCGGGATCCGGCAATTAGATACGCAGTATTTT.